Listed here are 24 T cell receptor beta chains from one sample, sequenced in a study of T-cell memory formation after mild COVID-19. TCRdb called the 5' RACE reads again in MiXCR, with one record for every CDR3 protein. The sample carries roughly 250,000 distinct CDR3 sequences, over 15% recorded once. The sample comprised PBMCs or a T cell subset sorted from them (not recorded which). The receptor set was obtained from a man between 18 and 35 years old who had mild COVID-19 (a few samples of this study predate the infection). Cell type and time point are not known.

This clonotype showed up many times. The gene calls are TRBV7-2 and TRBJ2-7; weak D call: TRBD1 (6 bases). Deletions cut 2 bases from V and 3 bases from J, with 11 bases between. CDR1 and CDR2 from the germline V gene are SGHTA and FQGNSA. There are 14 residues in the CDR3. CDR3 loop: CASSLSRGNYEQYF. CDR3 nucleotides: TGTGCCAGCAGCTTATCCAGGGGCAACTACGAGCAGTACTTC.

This clonotype was detected only a few times. The rearrangement links TRBV5-1 to TRBJ1-2; the D is unclear. From germline, CDR1 is SGHRS and CDR2 YFSETQ. The V and J ends lost 2 bases and 6 bases respectively, with 23 bases between them. The CDR3 loop spans 17 amino acids. The CDR3 sequence: CASSLRGGRQAHDGYTF. The CDR3 DNA reads as TGCGCCAGCAGCTTACGTGGCGGTCGTCAGGCGCATGATGGCTACACCTTC.

The table lists this clonotype with a few counts. The chain employs TRBV5-1 and TRBJ2-3; D is perhaps TRBD2 (5 bases). Germline V CDR1 and CDR2: SGHRS, YFSETQ. V shed 5 bases and J shed 4 bases, with 17 bases lying between them. The CDR3 is made up of 15 amino acids. The CDR3 coding sequence is TGCGCCAGCAGAGATCACCCGGGGTTCCCAGATACGCAGTATTTT. Translation: CASRDHPGFPDTQYF. The variable domain in full, with the rest retrieved from reference TRBV5-1 and TRBJ2-3, is KAGVTQTPRYLIKTRGQQVTLSCSPISGHRSVSWYQQTPGQGLQFLFEYFSETQRNKGNFPGRFSGRQFSNSRSEMNVSTLELGDSALYLCASRDHPGFPDTQYFGPGTRLTVL.

J is TRBJ2-2 and V is TRBV18; 9 nucleotides agree with TRBD1. In germline, CDR1 is KGHSH, CDR2 LQKENI. V shed 6 bases, J shed 1 base, and the junction held 9 bases outside the gene matches. CDR3 length: 17 amino acids. The CDR3 reads CASSPSQGAMNTGELFF. CDR3 bases: TGTGCCAGCTCGCCATCACAGGGGGCGATGAACACCGGGGAGCTGTTTTTT.

This clonotype occurred a few times. The gene calls are TRBV7-8 and TRBJ2-5; no definite D call. V was clipped by 5 bases and J by 7 bases, with 14 bases between them. The germline V gene has CDR1 SGHVS and CDR2 FQNEAQ. The CDR3 is 13 amino acids. CDR3 loop: CASSPERLGTQYF. CDR3 bases: TGTGCCAGCAGCCCCGAACGCCTAGGGACCCAGTACTTC.

This clonotype has more than one count but fewer than ten. This rearrangement joins TRBV29-1 to TRBJ2-3; 7 positions match TRBD2. Germline CDR1 reads SQVTM; CDR2 reads ANQGSEA. This CDR3 region has 13 residues. J was trimmed by 3 bases and V by 7 bases; bases with no gene match: 7. The chain's CDR3 is CSGSSGLTDTQYF. CDR3 nucleotides: TGCAGCGGATCTAGCGGTTTGACAGATACGCAGTATTTT.

This clonotype was observed a handful of times. The V call is TRBV11-2, the J call TRBJ2-5; 11 bases align to TRBD2. The CDR3 has 16 residues. CDR1 and CDR2 from the germline V gene are SGHAT and FQNNGV. V lost 1 base to trimming and J lost 5 bases; unmatched junction nucleotides: 6. The DNA for the CDR3 is TGTGCCAGCAGCTTAGCCAGACTAGCGGGATTCGAGACCCAGTACTTC. It is translated as CASSLARLAGFETQYF.

This clonotype occurred a few times. The chain is built from TRBV28 and TRBJ1-4; TRBD1 might be the D (6 bases). Germline V gene data show CDR1 as MDHEN and CDR2 as SYDVKM. V shed 8 bases and J shed 8 bases, with 15 bases lying between them. CDR3 size: 13 residues. CDR3 nucleotide sequence: TGTGCCAGCCTCCTCCGTGGGGGCGAAAAACTGTTTTTT. Translation gives CASLLRGGEKLFF.

This clonotype has a handful of counts. The chain recombines TRBV5-1 with TRBJ1-1, with TRBD1 matching 8 bases. The CDR3 is 14 residues long. J was trimmed by 5 bases and V by 4 bases; bases with no gene match: 7. The germline gives CDR1 SGHRS, CDR2 YFSETQ. The CDR3: CASSVGQGWTEAFF. The CDR3 coding sequence is TGCGCCAGCAGCGTAGGACAGGGATGGACTGAAGCTTTCTTT.

This rearrangement joins TRBV7-2 to TRBJ2-7, with D possibly TRBD1 on 6 matching bases. V was clipped by 5 bases and J by 6 bases, with 20 bases between them. The CDR3 consists of 15 residues. Per germline, CDR1 SGHTA and CDR2 FQGNSA. The CDR3 region has the DNA TGTGCCAGCAGCCTGATAGGGGGTCCCCTCGTCGAGCAGTACTTC. It codes for CASSLIGGPLVEQYF.

The chain combines TRBV7-9 with TRBJ2-5; 9 nucleotides align to TRBD2. The CDR3 is made up of 15 amino acids. Trimming removed 2 bases from V and 2 bases from J; junction bases left unmatched: 3. Germline CDR1 is SEHNR and CDR2 is FQNEAQ (reference sequence). The CDR3 is CASSLISGGQETQYF. DNA of the CDR3: TGTGCCAGCAGCTTAATTAGCGGGGGACAAGAGACCCAGTACTTC.

There are a few counts of this clonotype. The chain carries TRBV7-3 and TRBJ1-1; D might be TRBD1 (6 bases). The V end was cut by 0 bases, the J end by 4 bases, with 15 bases between. Germline lookup yields CDR1 SGHTA and CDR2 FQGTGA. CDR3 size: 16 residues. The CDR3 DNA reads as TGTGCCAGCAGCTTAACCCCTCCGGGGGGCGGCACTGAAGCTTTCTTT. Encoded protein: CASSLTPPGGGTEAFF.

A few counts support this clonotype. This sequence joins TRBV3-1 and TRBJ2-3; TRBD1 matches at 8 bases. This CDR3 contains 16 residues. Losses at the gene ends were 4 bases for V and 0 bases for J; bases not matched to a gene: 6. Germline loops: CDR1 LGHDT, CDR2 YNNKEL (reference sequence). The CDR3 reads CASSPWTGTSTDTQYF. The CDR3 DNA follows: TGTGCCAGCAGCCCGTGGACAGGGACAAGCACAGATACGCAGTATTTT.

The chain combines TRBV6-2 or TRBV6-3 with TRBJ2-7, with D possibly matching TRBD1 (7 bases). The CDR3 is made up of 13 amino acids. Trimming removed 7 bases at V and 4 bases at J, with 14 bases between. The germline CDR1 and CDR2 sequences are MNHEY and SVGEGT. In nucleotides, the CDR3 is TGTGCCAGCACCCCGACAGGGAGGTACGAGCAGTACTTC. Protein: CASTPTGRYEQYF.

This clonotype was picked up a small number of times. The CDR3 loop reads CASGLGRTYEQYF. The CDR3 nucleotides read TGTGCTAGTGGTTTGGGCAGGACCTACGAGCAGTACTTC. V is TRBV12-5 and J is TRBJ2-7; D is uncertain. Trimming stripped 1 base from V and 2 bases from J, with 6 bases between. There are 13 residues in the CDR3. Germline V gives CDR1 LGHNT, CDR2 FRNRAP.

This clonotype came up a few times. The chain combines TRBV6-2 or TRBV6-3 with TRBJ2-5; the match to TRBD1 covers 9 bases. The CDR3 contains 13 residues. The V and J ends lost 8 bases and 5 bases, in that order; junction bases with no gene match: 6. Germline-derived CDR1 and CDR2 are MNHEY and SVGEGT. CDR3 DNA: TGTGCCAGCGCCGGGACAGGGAGGGAGACCCAGTACTTC. Amino acids: CASAGTGRETQYF.

This clonotype was detected only a few times. This rearrangement joins TRBV9 to TRBJ1-1; D gene unclear. The CDR3 loop spans 14 amino acids. Germline CDR1 and CDR2: SGDLS and YYNGEE. With 0 bases removed from V and 4 bases from J, the gap between germline ends came to 10 bases. The CDR3 coding sequence is TGTGCCAGCAGCGTAGTAACGGCAAGCACTGAAGCTTTCTTT. Protein sequence: CASSVVTASTEAFF.

This clonotype has a handful of counts. The chain employs TRBV12-3 or TRBV12-4 and TRBJ1-2, with D hard to call. V was pared by 6 bases and J by 5 bases, with 19 bases between. CDR3 length: 15 amino acids. In DNA, the CDR3 is TGTGCCAGCAGCCGCAATGGCGTCAGGACTTATGGCTACACCTTC. Its translation: CASSRNGVRTYGYTF.

V usage is TRBV5-1 and J usage is TRBJ1-2, with 7 bases that match TRBD1. Germline-derived CDR1 and CDR2 are SGHRS and YFSETQ. The CDR3 is made up of 15 amino acids. Trimming removed 1 base from V and 3 bases from J; junction bases left unmatched: 6. The CDR3 bases are TGCGCCAGCAGCTTGAGAGAGGGGGCCGACTATGGCTACACCTTC. This gives the protein CASSLREGADYGYTF. The full variable domain, its missing parts supplied by reference TRBV5-1 and TRBJ1-2, is KAGVTQTPRYLIKTRGQQVTLSCSPISGHRSVSWYQQTPGQGLQFLFEYFSETQRNKGNFPGRFSGRQFSNSRSEMNVSTLELGDSALYLCASSLREGADYGYTFGSGTRLTVV.

This clonotype was found a few times. The V call is TRBV12-3 or TRBV12-4, the J call TRBJ1-2, with D perhaps matching TRBD1 (5 bases). V was shortened by 4 bases and J by 3 bases, with 15 bases between the two germline ends. The CDR3 has 15 amino acids. The CDR3: CASSYAGLGDYGYTF. In DNA, the CDR3 is TGTGCCAGCAGTTATGCAGGGCTCGGAGACTATGGCTACACCTTC.

This sequence joins TRBV7-9 and TRBJ2-5; D is undetermined. Germline CDR1 reads SEHNR; CDR2 reads FQNEAQ (reference sequence). CDR3 length: 14 residues. The germline V and J ends were trimmed by 5 bases and 2 bases, with 12 bases remaining between them. DNA of the CDR3: TGTGCCAGCAGCCCCTGGGAAATACAAGAGACCCAGTACTTC. Protein product: CASSPWEIQETQYF.

This clonotype was recorded a few times. The chain links TRBV7-9 to TRBJ1-4; D is undetermined. The ends were cut back, 2 bases at V and 8 bases at J, with 15 bases in the middle. This CDR3 region has 15 residues. CDR1 is SEHNR, CDR2 FQNEAQ, per germline (reference sequence). CDR3 sequence (DNA): TGTGCCAGCAGCTTAAACGGGTTACTCGGGGAAAAACTGTTTTTT. Translating gives CASSLNGLLGEKLFF.

The chain links TRBV29-1 to TRBJ1-2; TRBD1 matches 7 bases. Germline lookup yields CDR1 SQVTM and CDR2 ANQGSEA. The CDR3 totals 11 residues. The trim removed 7 bases at V and 8 bases at J, leaving 7 bases unmatched. CDR3 residues: CSALGQRGYTF. The CDR3 DNA reads TGCAGCGCCCTGGGACAGCGGGGCTACACCTTC.

This clonotype was detected only a few times. V and J are TRBV7-2 and TRBJ2-7; 10 bases line up with TRBD1. Trimming at V came to 5 bases and at J to 5 bases, leaving 6 bases not matched to a gene. Germline values: CDR1 SGHTA, CDR2 FQGNSA. This CDR3 contains 14 residues. The CDR3, as DNA: TGTGCCAGCAGCCCCAGAGGACAGGGGGACGAGCAGTACGTC. Translated: CASSPRGQGDEQYV.